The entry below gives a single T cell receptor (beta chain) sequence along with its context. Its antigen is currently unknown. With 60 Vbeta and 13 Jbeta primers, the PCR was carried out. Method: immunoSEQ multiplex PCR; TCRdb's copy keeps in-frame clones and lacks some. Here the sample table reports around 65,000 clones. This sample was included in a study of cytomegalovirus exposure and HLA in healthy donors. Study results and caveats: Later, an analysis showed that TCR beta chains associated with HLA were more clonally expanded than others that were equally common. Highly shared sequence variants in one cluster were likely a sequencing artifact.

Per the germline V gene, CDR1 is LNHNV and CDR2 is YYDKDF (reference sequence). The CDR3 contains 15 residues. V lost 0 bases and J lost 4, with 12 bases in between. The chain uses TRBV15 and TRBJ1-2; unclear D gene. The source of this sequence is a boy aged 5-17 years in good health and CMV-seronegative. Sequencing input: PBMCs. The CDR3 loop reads CATSRDSGLAYGYTF. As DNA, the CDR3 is TGTGCCACCAGCAGAGATAGCGGTTTAGCCTATGGCTACACCTTC.